This T cell receptor (beta chain) was sequenced in a study of CD8 T cells in Susac syndrome. RNA was extracted with the RNeasy kit, and a quantity of roughly 0.45 to 1 ug was reverse transcribed using random hexamers. It was immunoSEQ multiplex PCR that amplified TCR beta CDR3 across 54 Vbeta and 13 Jbeta. MiXCR was run by TCRdb on the immunoSEQ multiplex PCR reads, yielding one entry per CDR3 protein. The sample holds roughly 190,000 distinct CDR3 sequences, just under 95% seen once. Germline-derived CDR1 and CDR2 are DFQATT and SNEGSKA (reference sequence). The CDR3 extends over 13 amino acids. The V and J ends lost 1 base and 2 bases respectively, with 8 bases between them. This clonotype was seen a single time. The sequenced target, TCR beta, came from blood CD8+ and CD4+ T cells. Controls were healthy donors (matched for age and sex).

This receptor was obtained from a human donor in good health. Sequencing used CD4+ T cells from PBMCs. The chain carries TRBV20-1 and TRBJ2-5; D ambiguous. CDR3 nucleotides: TGCAGTGCTAGAGTACCCGGGCAAGAGACCCAGTACTTC. Protein sequence: CSARVPGQETQYF.